The rows below give T cell receptor beta chains drawn from one sample of a study of blood T cell repertoires in COVID-19. The method was immunoSEQ multiplex PCR; TCRdb's version includes in-frame clones alone and lacks a portion of them. The table has 250,000 to 300,000 clones, around 86% seen once. Sequencing was carried out using peripheral blood. The receptors were gathered from a man between 18 and 29 years old with active or convalescent COVID-19. Each CDR3 is given without its conserved first and last residue.

CDR3 protein: ATSRPSGSSIIGTGELF
V gene: TRBV24-1
J gene: TRBJ2-2

CDR3 protein: ASKLATSGYEQY
V gene: TRBV2
J gene: TRBJ2-7

CDR3 protein: ASSLGQWEEQY
V gene: TRBV10-1
J gene: TRBJ2-7

CDR3 protein: ASSLVSVLETQY
V gene: TRBV11-3
J gene: TRBJ2-5

CDR3 protein: ATIVQGGGGELF
V gene: TRBV19
J gene: TRBJ2-2

CDR3 protein: ASSRATGTGAF
V gene: TRBV28
J gene: TRBJ1-1

CDR3 protein: ASSLRTGANTEAF
V gene: TRBV5-1
J gene: TRBJ1-1

CDR3 protein: ASSRTSGTYEQY
V gene: TRBV19
J gene: TRBJ2-7

CDR3 protein: ASSAQNTDTQY
V gene: TRBV7-9
J gene: TRBJ2-3

CDR3 protein: ASSITDGGLPDEQF
V gene: TRBV19
J gene: TRBJ2-1

CDR3 protein: ASSSEITATNEKLF
V gene: TRBV19
J gene: TRBJ1-4

CDR3 protein: ASSTESGTEAF
V gene: TRBV2
J gene: TRBJ1-1

CDR3 protein: ASSRTPNYNEQF
V gene: TRBV5-5
J gene: TRBJ2-1

CDR3 protein: ACGRSTTNEKLF
V gene: TRBV30
J gene: TRBJ1-4

CDR3 protein: ASRSPGASYEQY
V gene: TRBV5-5
J gene: TRBJ2-7

CDR3 protein: ASSLSVDYGYT
V gene: TRBV7-9
J gene: TRBJ1-2

CDR3 protein: ASSRGHQNTGELF
V gene: TRBV18
J gene: TRBJ2-2

CDR3 protein: SASRLAGGHGEQF
V gene: TRBV20-1
J gene: TRBJ2-1

CDR3 protein: AISPGQRPYEQY
V gene: TRBV10-3
J gene: TRBJ2-7

CDR3 protein: ATSDPTGYGYT
V gene: TRBV24-1
J gene: TRBJ1-2

CDR3 protein: ASSSTEVGLPDVLF
V gene: TRBV6-2/TRBV6-3
J gene: TRBJ2-1

CDR3 protein: ASNLQGAETQY
V gene: TRBV5-5
J gene: TRBJ2-5

CDR3 protein: SASPRVGNTIY
V gene: TRBV20-1
J gene: TRBJ1-3

CDR3 protein: ASSQVDWTGDEAF
V gene: TRBV14
J gene: TRBJ1-1

CDR3 protein: ASSMGPNYGYT
V gene: TRBV19
J gene: TRBJ1-2

CDR3 protein: ASSLGQGYTGELF
V gene: TRBV7-6
J gene: TRBJ2-2

CDR3 protein: ASMGGSGRPGADTQY
V gene: TRBV2
J gene: TRBJ2-3

CDR3 protein: ASSVWTSGWNEQF
V gene: TRBV9
J gene: TRBJ2-1

CDR3 protein: AASEGLEPNEQF
V gene: TRBV5-1
J gene: TRBJ2-1

CDR3 protein: ASSTSTEPQH
V gene: TRBV19
J gene: TRBJ1-5

CDR3 protein: ASSQSSGGTDTQY
V gene: TRBV5-1
J gene: TRBJ2-3

CDR3 protein: ATRAGDNSPLH
V gene: TRBV24-1
J gene: TRBJ1-6

CDR3 protein: ASSSQGGEQF
V gene: TRBV19
J gene: TRBJ2-1

CDR3 protein: ASSLGSAVGYT
V gene: TRBV28
J gene: TRBJ1-2

CDR3 protein: ASSPLWTSRSYEQY
V gene: TRBV18
J gene: TRBJ2-7

CDR3 protein: ASSLGRRQETQY
V gene: TRBV7-2
J gene: TRBJ2-5

CDR3 protein: ASRGDRVDSPLH
V gene: TRBV25-1
J gene: TRBJ1-6

CDR3 protein: ASSLSAMTLSSYEQY
V gene: TRBV5-1
J gene: TRBJ2-7

CDR3 protein: ASSPSGIQETQY
V gene: TRBV7-2
J gene: TRBJ2-5

CDR3 protein: ASRGSRTEAF
V gene: TRBV2
J gene: TRBJ1-1

CDR3 protein: ARSCGGGGETQY
V gene: TRBV5-3
J gene: TRBJ2-5

CDR3 protein: SSQASGTDTQY
V gene: TRBV29-1
J gene: TRBJ2-3

CDR3 protein: ASSLGTGPGNEQF
V gene: TRBV5-6
J gene: TRBJ2-1

CDR3 protein: ATNLGAPGYT
V gene: TRBV24-1
J gene: TRBJ1-2

CDR3 protein: ASGPGTRNTEAF
V gene: TRBV11-2
J gene: TRBJ1-1

CDR3 protein: AWSFGTGIYGYT
V gene: TRBV30
J gene: TRBJ1-2

CDR3 protein: ASSQSGVGVTNEKLF
V gene: TRBV5-6
J gene: TRBJ1-4

CDR3 protein: ASSSTSGQYNEQF
V gene: TRBV11-3
J gene: TRBJ2-1

CDR3 protein: ASGLVPADTQY
V gene: TRBV12-5
J gene: TRBJ2-3

CDR3 protein: ASNGEDYGYT
V gene: TRBV12-3/TRBV12-4
J gene: TRBJ1-2

CDR3 protein: ASSPAAGLALH
V gene: TRBV7-9
J gene: TRBJ1-6

CDR3 protein: ASSFTGINYGYT
V gene: TRBV5-4
J gene: TRBJ1-2

CDR3 protein: SVLAAGSYEQY
V gene: TRBV29-1
J gene: TRBJ2-7